Shown below are 25 T cell receptor beta chains from a single sample sequenced in a study of human T cells and chemical hapten exposure. Noted time point: patch test 1, 2 weeks after DPC sensitization. This sample's treatment: therapeutic diphenylcyclopropenone sensitization with weekly scalp DPC. TCRdb processed the RACE reads anew with MiXCR; each CDR3 protein has one entry. The data hold around 380,000 distinct CDR3 sequences, with roughly 4.8% observed a single time. The specimen was whole blood, collected in connection with sensitization to the hapten diphenylcyclopropenone (DPC). The receptors shown here come from a woman in her forties or fifties with alopecia areata. Some clones in this sample may be carry-over from other donors' samples.

This clonotype showed up many times. V gene TRBV20-1 combines with J gene TRBJ2-1, with D possibly matching TRBD2 (5 bases). V was shortened by 4 bases and J by 9 bases, with 10 bases between the two germline ends. The CDR3 covers 11 residues. Germline V gene lookup returns CDR1 DFQATT and CDR2 SNEGSKA (reference sequence). CDR3 amino acids: CSAILGLEQFF. Here the CDR3 DNA reads TGCAGTGCTATCTTAGGACTTGAGCAGTTCTTC.

The chain employs TRBV20-1 and TRBJ1-2; the D is unclear. The CDR3 sequence is 9 residues long. V was trimmed by 5 bases and J by 8 bases, leaving 6 bases between them. Germline CDR1 is DFQATT and CDR2 is SNEGSKA (reference sequence). CDR3 bases: TGCAGTGCTCCCTTCGGCTACACCTTC. It translates to CSAPFGYTF.

The table lists this clonotype with a few counts. This chain connects TRBV14 to TRBJ2-1, with 11 positions matching TRBD1. The germline V gene encodes CDR1 SGHDN and CDR2 FVKESK. The J segment lost 8 bases and the V segment lost 3 bases, leaving 9 bases of the junction unmatched. This CDR3 has 16 residues. As DNA, the CDR3 is TGTGCCAGCAGCCACCCCCGGGACAGGGGGAACGATGAGCAGTTCTTC. It yields the protein CASSHPRDRGNDEQFF. Filled out from reference TRBV14 and TRBJ2-1, the complete variable domain reads EAGVTQFPSHSVIEKGQTVTLRCDPISGHDNLYWYRRVMGKEIKFLLHFVKESKQDESGMPNNRFLAERTGGTYSTLKVQPAELEDSGVYFCASSHPRDRGNDEQFFGPGTRLTVL.

This clonotype was recorded a few times. V gene TRBV20-1 combines with J gene TRBJ2-1; D is undetermined. This CDR3 region has 14 residues. Trimming cost V 3 bases and J 9 bases, with 18 bases left between them. The V gene's germline CDR1 is DFQATT and CDR2 SNEGSKA (reference sequence). The CDR3 nucleotides read TGCAGTGCTAGGGGCCCGGGCCCCAAAGGTGAGCAGTTCTTC. Translated, it gives CSARGPGPKGEQFF.

Ten or more counts support this clonotype. This chain links TRBV11-2 with TRBJ1-6; the D is unclear. Germline V gene lookup returns CDR1 SGHAT and CDR2 FQNNGV. The CDR3 length is 18 residues. V was clipped by 5 bases and J by 8 bases, with 25 bases between them. CDR3 protein: CASSREENSLLIYSPLHF. The CDR3 coding sequence is TGTGCCAGCAGCCGAGAGGAGAACAGCCTACTTATTTATTCACCCCTCCACTTT.

The sample holds many counts of this clonotype. The chain combines TRBV6-5 with TRBJ2-7; 11 bases fit TRBD1. The CDR3 is 14 amino acids. Germline V lookup: CDR1 MNHEY, CDR2 SVGAGI. Trimming removed 7 bases from V and 6 bases from J; junction bases left unmatched: 8. CDR3 bases: TGTGCCAGCACTTCCGGGACAGGGGGACGCGAGCAGTACTTC. Protein sequence: CASTSGTGGREQYF.

At least ten counts were recorded for this clonotype. The chain is built from TRBV29-1 and TRBJ1-1; maybe TRBD1 (5 bases). Germline V gene data show CDR1 as SQVTM and CDR2 as ANQGSEA. The V end lost 5 bases, the J end lost 3 bases, and 25 bases lay between the germline ends. CDR3 length: 17 amino acids. Written as DNA, the CDR3 is TGCAGCGTTCCCCACCCCAGGGCAGGGTCGGGCGACACTGAAGCTTTCTTT. Its translation is CSVPHPRAGSGDTEAFF. The full variable domain, with the rest looked up from reference TRBV29-1 and TRBJ1-1, is SAVISQKPSRDICQRGTSLTIQCQVDSQVTMMFWYRQQPGQSLTLIATANQGSEATYESGFVIDKFPISRPNLTFSTLTVSNMSPEDSSIYLCSVPHPRAGSGDTEAFFGQGTRLTVV.

This clonotype was counted only a few times. The V call is TRBV7-2, the J call TRBJ1-2; 8 bases line up with TRBD1. J gave up 4 bases and V 2 bases, and 6 bases lay outside the gene matches. Germline CDR1 reads SGHTA; CDR2 reads FQGNSA. The CDR3 consists of 15 residues. In DNA form, the CDR3 reads TGTGCCAGCAGCTTATCGCAGGGGGCAGGCTATGGCTACACCTTC. Protein product: CASSLSQGAGYGYTF.

This clonotype was observed at least ten times. The CDR3, as DNA: TGTGCCAGCAGCCTTAGCCCTGGTCGGGGGGAGCTGTTTTTT. Amino acids: CASSLSPGRGELFF. The rearrangement joins TRBV7-3 to TRBJ2-2; the D is unclear. This CDR3 is built from 14 residues. The ends were cut back, 5 bases at V and 8 bases at J, with 15 bases in the middle. The germline gives CDR1 SGHTA, CDR2 FQGTGA.

This chain uses TRBV7-2 with TRBJ2-3, with TRBD2 matching 13 bases. Unmatched junction bases numbered 6, after V lost 4 bases and J lost 5 bases. The length of the CDR3 is 16 residues. Germline V gives CDR1 SGHTA, CDR2 FQGNSA. The CDR3 DNA sequence: TGTGCCAGCAGCTCCTTACTAGCGGGGGGGCTAGATACGCAGTATTTT. Encoded protein: CASSSLLAGGLDTQYF.

This clonotype has more than one count but fewer than ten. The chain's CDR3 is CASIRRVAGNSNQPQHF. The CDR3 nucleotides read TGTGCCAGCATCCGTAGGGTGGCCGGGAATAGCAATCAGCCCCAGCATTTT. This chain links TRBV9 with TRBJ1-5; D uncertain. The V end was cut by 6 bases, the J end by 0 bases, with 19 bases between. This CDR3 is built from 17 residues. Germline lookup yields CDR1 SGDLS and CDR2 YYNGEE.

The rearrangement links TRBV7-9 to TRBJ2-7; no clear D gene. CDR1 is SEHNR, CDR2 FQNEAQ, per germline (reference sequence). Trimming stripped 6 bases from V and 2 bases from J, with 8 bases between. This CDR3 comprises 12 residues. CDR3 region: CASSGEAYEQYF. In DNA, the CDR3 is TGTGCCAGCAGTGGGGAAGCCTACGAGCAGTACTTC.

The V gene is TRBV2, the J gene TRBJ1-5; D is ambiguous. The CDR3 has 13 residues. Germline loops: CDR1 SNHLY, CDR2 FYNNEI. Trimming took off 9 bases at V and 6 bases at J, with 15 bases between the two ends. The CDR3 DNA sequence: TGTGCCAGTAATACAGAACGGGGTCAGCCCCAGCATTTT. Translation: CASNTERGQPQHF.

The sample holds many counts of this clonotype. The chain recombines TRBV28 with TRBJ1-2; D not resolved. V lost 3 bases and J lost 7, with 12 bases in between. This CDR3 spans 13 amino acids. Germline V gives CDR1 MDHEN, CDR2 SYDVKM. CDR3 loop: CASSFQRIGGYTF. Here the CDR3 DNA reads TGTGCCAGCAGTTTTCAAAGAATAGGTGGCTACACCTTC.

This clonotype came up many times. The J gene is TRBJ2-5, the V gene TRBV11-2; 11 positions match TRBD2. CDR3 size: 18 residues. V shed 0 bases, J shed 4 bases, and the junction held 10 bases outside the gene matches. Germline V gives CDR1 SGHAT, CDR2 FQNNGV. The CDR3 reads CASSLDGLGLAGGETQYF. In DNA form, the CDR3 reads TGTGCCAGCAGCTTAGATGGGCTCGGGCTAGCGGGAGGAGAGACCCAGTACTTC.

This clonotype was detected ten times or more. This sequence joins TRBV10-3 and TRBJ2-3; possibly TRBD2 for D (5 bases). The CDR3 length is 14 residues. Germline-derived CDR1 and CDR2 are ENHRY and SYGVKD. Trimming removed 3 bases at V and 5 bases at J, with 12 bases between. The CDR3 loop is CAISERGPLDTQYF. The CDR3 bases are TGTGCCATCAGTGAACGAGGGCCCCTAGATACGCAGTATTTT.

This chain uses TRBV25-1 with TRBJ1-4; weak D call: TRBD1 (5 bases). The CDR3 extends over 13 amino acids. Germline CDR1 is MGHDK and CDR2 is SYGVNS. Trimming cost V 8 bases and J 4 bases, with 11 bases left between them. The CDR3 protein is CASGGRNNEKLFF. CDR3 bases: TGTGCCAGCGGGGGACGGAATAATGAAAAACTGTTTTTT.

There are many counts of this clonotype. This chain uses TRBV14 with TRBJ1-2, with D maybe TRBD1 (6 bases). CDR3 size: 14 residues. The V end lost 1 base, the J end lost 8 bases, and 14 bases lay between the germline ends. Looked up from germline, CDR1 is SGHDN and CDR2 is FVKESK. The chain's CDR3 is CASSQVNRGAGYTF. In nucleotides, the CDR3 is TGTGCCAGCAGCCAAGTCAATCGGGGGGCCGGCTACACCTTC.

The chain has TRBV12-3 or TRBV12-4 and TRBJ1-1, with D uncertain. Deletions cut 1 base from V and 7 bases from J, with 4 bases between. The CDR3 is made up of 11 amino acids. CDR3 sequence: CASSLEIEAFF. DNA of the CDR3: TGTGCCAGCAGTTTAGAAATTGAAGCTTTCTTT.

This clonotype was detected ten times or more. The chain couples TRBV20-1 to TRBJ2-3, with TRBD1 matching 10 bases. Germline lookup yields CDR1 DFQATT and CDR2 SNEGSKA (reference sequence). J lost 5 bases, V lost 3 bases, and 14 bases had no gene match. The CDR3 has 17 amino acids. CDR3 bases: TGCAGTGCTAGCCCCCTTATCGGGACAGGGGTAGGAGATACGCAGTATTTT. It is translated as CSASPLIGTGVGDTQYF.

This clonotype was seen ten or more times. V usage is TRBV9 and J usage is TRBJ2-4; 8 bases are shared with TRBD1. V lost 0 bases, J lost 12 bases, and 20 bases stayed unmatched. The CDR3 extends over 18 amino acids. Per germline, CDR1 SGDLS and CDR2 YYNGEE. CDR3 in DNA: TGTGCCAGCAGCGTAGCTCCAGGTGGAGACAGGGGTTTAGGAGATCAGTACTTC. Translated: CASSVAPGGDRGLGDQYF.

Ten or more counts support this clonotype. This sequence joins TRBV20-1 and TRBJ1-1; a weak D match, TRBD1 (6 bases). V was pared by 6 bases and J by 0 bases, with 11 bases between. Germline lookup yields CDR1 DFQATT and CDR2 SNEGSKA (reference sequence). The CDR3 has 13 amino acids. The CDR3 is CSADGQMNTEAFF. CDR3 in DNA: TGCAGTGCGGACGGACAGATGAACACTGAAGCTTTCTTT.

V usage is TRBV28 and J usage is TRBJ2-3, with 12 bases aligning to TRBD1. The germline V gene encodes CDR1 MDHEN and CDR2 SYDVKM. V lost 5 bases and J lost 4; bases outside the gene matches: 10. The length of the CDR3 is 17 residues. In nucleotides, the CDR3 is TGTGCCAGCAGTCCGCTCCCGGGACAGGGGGCGTCAGATACGCAGTATTTT. Its translation: CASSPLPGQGASDTQYF.

The genes are TRBV18 and TRBJ2-6; D ambiguous. CDR1 and CDR2 from the germline V gene are KGHSH and LQKENI. The CDR3 extends over 20 amino acids. Trimming left V 6 bases short and J 0 bases short, with 24 bases between. DNA of the CDR3: TGTGCCAGCTCTCCTGAGAACTCCGGGTCTAGAGGCTCTGGGGCCAACGTCCTGACTTTC. Translation gives CASSPENSGSRGSGANVLTF. The variable domain in full, completed from reference TRBV18 and TRBJ2-6, reads NAGVMQNPRHLVRRRGQEARLRCSPMKGHSHVYWYRQLPEEGLKFMVYLQKENIIDESGMPKERFSAEFPKEGPSILRIQQVVRGDSAAYFCASSPENSGSRGSGANVLTFGAGSRLTVL.

The chain uses TRBV28 and TRBJ2-2; 8 bases fit TRBD1. V was clipped by 3 bases and J by 11 bases; unmatched bases: 8. Germline CDR1 MDHEN, CDR2 SYDVKM. CDR3 length: 14 residues. The CDR3 is CASSFSHRGSELFF. CDR3 bases: TGTGCCAGCAGTTTCAGTCACAGGGGGTCCGAGCTGTTTTTT.